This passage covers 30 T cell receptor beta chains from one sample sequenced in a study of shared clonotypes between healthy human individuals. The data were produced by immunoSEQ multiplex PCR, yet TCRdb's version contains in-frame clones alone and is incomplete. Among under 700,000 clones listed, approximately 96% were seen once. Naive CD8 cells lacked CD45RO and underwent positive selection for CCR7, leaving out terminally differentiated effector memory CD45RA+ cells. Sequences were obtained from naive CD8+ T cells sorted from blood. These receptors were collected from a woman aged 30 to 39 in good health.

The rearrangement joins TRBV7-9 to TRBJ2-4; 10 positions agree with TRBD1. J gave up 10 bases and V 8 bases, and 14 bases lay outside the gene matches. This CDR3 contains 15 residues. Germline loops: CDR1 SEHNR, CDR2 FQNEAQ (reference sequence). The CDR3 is CASVLIGTGEAIQYF. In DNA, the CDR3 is TGTGCCAGCGTCTTGATCGGGACAGGGGAAGCAATTCAGTACTTC.

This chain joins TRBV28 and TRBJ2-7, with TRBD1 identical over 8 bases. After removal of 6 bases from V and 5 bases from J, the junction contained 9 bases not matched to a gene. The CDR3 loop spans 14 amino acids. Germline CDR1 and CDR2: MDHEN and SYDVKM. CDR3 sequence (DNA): TGTGCCAGCAGCCGGGACAGGCTTTTGAACGAGCAGTACTTC. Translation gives CASSRDRLLNEQYF.

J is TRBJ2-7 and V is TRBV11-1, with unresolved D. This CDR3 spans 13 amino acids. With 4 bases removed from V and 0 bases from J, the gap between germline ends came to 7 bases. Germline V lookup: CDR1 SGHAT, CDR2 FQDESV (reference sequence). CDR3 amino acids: CASSYPSSYEQYF. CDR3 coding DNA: TGTGCCAGCAGCTATCCTAGCTCCTACGAGCAGTACTTC.

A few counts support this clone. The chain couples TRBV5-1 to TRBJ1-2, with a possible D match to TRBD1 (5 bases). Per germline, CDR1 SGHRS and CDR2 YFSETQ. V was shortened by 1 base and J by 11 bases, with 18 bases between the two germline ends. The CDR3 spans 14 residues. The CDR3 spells CASSLWGPQNPYTF. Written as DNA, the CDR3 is TGCGCCAGCAGCTTGTGGGGACCACAGAACCCTTACACCTTC.

The CDR3 nucleotides are TGTGCCAGCAGCCCCAGTTGGACGGGAGAGACCCAGTACTTC. Protein: CASSPSWTGETQYF. The genes are TRBV7-9 and TRBJ2-5, with D unclear. The CDR3 contains 14 residues. Germline V lookup: CDR1 SEHNR, CDR2 FQNEAQ (reference sequence). V was shortened by 5 bases and J by 4 bases, with 14 bases between the two germline ends.

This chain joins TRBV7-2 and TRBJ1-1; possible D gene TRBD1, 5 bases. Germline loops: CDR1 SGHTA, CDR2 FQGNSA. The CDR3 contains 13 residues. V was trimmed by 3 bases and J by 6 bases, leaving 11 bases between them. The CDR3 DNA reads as TGTGCCAGCAGCTTTCTCACACAGGCTGAAGCTTTCTTT. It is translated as CASSFLTQAEAFF.

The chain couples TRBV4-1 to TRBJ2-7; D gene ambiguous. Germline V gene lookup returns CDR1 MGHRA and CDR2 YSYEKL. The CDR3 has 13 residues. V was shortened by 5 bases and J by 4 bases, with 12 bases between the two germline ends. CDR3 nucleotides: TGCGCCAGCAGCTACTCGGGTGGATACGAGCAGTACTTC. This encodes CASSYSGGYEQYF.

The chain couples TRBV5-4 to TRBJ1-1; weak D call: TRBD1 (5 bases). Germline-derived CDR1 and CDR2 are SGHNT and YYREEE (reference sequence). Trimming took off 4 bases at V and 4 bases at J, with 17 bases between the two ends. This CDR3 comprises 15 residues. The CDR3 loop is CASSTGPGTSTEAFF. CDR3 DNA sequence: TGTGCCAGCAGCACGGGCCCCGGGACGAGCACTGAAGCTTTCTTT.

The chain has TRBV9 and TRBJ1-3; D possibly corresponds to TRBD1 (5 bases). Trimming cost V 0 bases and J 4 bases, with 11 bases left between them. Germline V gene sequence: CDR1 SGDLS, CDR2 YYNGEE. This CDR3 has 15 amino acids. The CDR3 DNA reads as TGTGCCAGCAGCGTAGATGGGGACGTCGGAAACACCATATATTTT. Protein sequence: CASSVDGDVGNTIYF.

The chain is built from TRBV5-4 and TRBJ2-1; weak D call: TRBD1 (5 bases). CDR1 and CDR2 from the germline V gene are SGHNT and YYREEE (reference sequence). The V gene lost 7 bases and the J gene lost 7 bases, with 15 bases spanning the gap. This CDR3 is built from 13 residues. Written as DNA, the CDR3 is TGTGCCAGCCAGGGTCGGGTGGGGAATGAGCAGTTCTTC. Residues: CASQGRVGNEQFF. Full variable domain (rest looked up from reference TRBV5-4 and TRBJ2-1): ETGVTQSPTHLIKTRGQQVTLRCSSQSGHNTVSWYQQALGQGPQFIFQYYREEENGRGNFPPRFSGLQFPNYSSELNVNALELDDSALYLCASQGRVGNEQFFGPGTRLTVL.

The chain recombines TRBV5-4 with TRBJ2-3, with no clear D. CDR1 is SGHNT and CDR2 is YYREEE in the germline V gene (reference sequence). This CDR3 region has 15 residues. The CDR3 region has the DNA TGTGCGACCAACCTCGCACCTGACGACACAGATACGCAGTATTTT. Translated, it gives CATNLAPDDTDTQYF.

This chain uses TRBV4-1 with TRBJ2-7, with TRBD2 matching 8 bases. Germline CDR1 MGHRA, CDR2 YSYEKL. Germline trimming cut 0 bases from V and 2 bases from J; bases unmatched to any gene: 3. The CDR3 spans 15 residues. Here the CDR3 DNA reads TGCGCCAGCAGCCAAGATGCGGGAGGCACCTACGAGCAGTACTTC. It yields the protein CASSQDAGGTYEQYF.

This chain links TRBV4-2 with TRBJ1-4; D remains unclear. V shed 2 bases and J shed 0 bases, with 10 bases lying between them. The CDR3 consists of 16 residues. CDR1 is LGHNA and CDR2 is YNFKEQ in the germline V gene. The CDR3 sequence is CASSQYGGTTNEKLFF. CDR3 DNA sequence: TGTGCCAGCAGCCAATACGGAGGGACAACTAATGAAAAACTGTTTTTT.

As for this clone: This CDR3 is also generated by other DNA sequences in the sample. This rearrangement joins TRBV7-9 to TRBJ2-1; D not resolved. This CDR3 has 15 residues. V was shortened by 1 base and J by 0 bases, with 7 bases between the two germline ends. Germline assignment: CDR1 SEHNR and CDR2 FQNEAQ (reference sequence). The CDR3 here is CASSLVLSSYNEQFF. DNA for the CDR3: TGTGCCAGCAGCTTAGTACTAAGCTCCTACAATGAGCAGTTCTTC.

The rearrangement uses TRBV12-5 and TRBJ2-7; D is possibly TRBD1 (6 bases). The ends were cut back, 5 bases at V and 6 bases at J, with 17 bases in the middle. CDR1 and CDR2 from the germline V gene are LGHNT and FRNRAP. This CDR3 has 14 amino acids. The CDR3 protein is CASGQTELGGEQYF. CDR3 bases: TGTGCTAGTGGTCAGACAGAACTAGGGGGCGAGCAGTACTTC.

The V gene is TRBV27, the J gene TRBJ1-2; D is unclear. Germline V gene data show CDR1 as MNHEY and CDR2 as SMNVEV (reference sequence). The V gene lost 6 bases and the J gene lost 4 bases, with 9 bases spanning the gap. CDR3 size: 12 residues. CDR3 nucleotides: TGTGCCAGCAGATCCCCGTCCTATGGCTACACCTTC. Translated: CASRSPSYGYTF.

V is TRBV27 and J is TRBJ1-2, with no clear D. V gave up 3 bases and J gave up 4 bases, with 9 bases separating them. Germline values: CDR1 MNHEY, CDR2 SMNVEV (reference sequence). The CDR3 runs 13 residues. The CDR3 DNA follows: TGTGCCAGCAGTTTTGGACGGAGCTATGGCTACACCTTC. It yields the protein CASSFGRSYGYTF.

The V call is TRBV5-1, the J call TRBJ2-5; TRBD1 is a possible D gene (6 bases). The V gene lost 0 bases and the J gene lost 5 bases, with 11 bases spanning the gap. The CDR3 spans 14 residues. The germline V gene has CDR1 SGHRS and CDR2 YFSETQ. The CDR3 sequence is CASSLGQDGETQYF. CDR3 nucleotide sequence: TGCGCCAGCAGCTTGGGACAGGATGGGGAGACCCAGTACTTC.

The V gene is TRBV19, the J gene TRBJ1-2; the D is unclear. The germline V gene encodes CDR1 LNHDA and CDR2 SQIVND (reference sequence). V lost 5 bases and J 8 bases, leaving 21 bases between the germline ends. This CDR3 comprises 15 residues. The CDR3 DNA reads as TGTGCCAGTAGTGCCTCCGGGAGACTCCCGGGGGGCTACACCTTC. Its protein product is CASSASGRLPGGYTF.

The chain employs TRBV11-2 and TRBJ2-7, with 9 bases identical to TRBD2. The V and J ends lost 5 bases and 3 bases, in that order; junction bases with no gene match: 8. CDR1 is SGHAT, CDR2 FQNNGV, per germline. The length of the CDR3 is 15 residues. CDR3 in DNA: TGTGCCAGCAGCAAAACTAGCGGGCAAATCTACGAGCAGTACTTC. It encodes CASSKTSGQIYEQYF.

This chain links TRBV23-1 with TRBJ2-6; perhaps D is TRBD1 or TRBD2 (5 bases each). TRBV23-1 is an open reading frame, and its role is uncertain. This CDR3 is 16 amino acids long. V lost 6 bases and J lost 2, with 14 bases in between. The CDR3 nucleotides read TGCGCCAGCAGGGCGGGTAAGGGGACTGGGGCCAACGTCCTGACTTTC. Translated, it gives CASRAGKGTGANVLTF.

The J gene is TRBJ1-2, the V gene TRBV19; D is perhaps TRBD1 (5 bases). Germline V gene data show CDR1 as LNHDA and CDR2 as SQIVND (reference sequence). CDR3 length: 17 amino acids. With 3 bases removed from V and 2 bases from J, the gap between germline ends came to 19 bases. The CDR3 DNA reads TGTGCCAGTAGTATTGGACCGGGACGGACGAGAAACTATGGCTACACCTTC. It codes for CASSIGPGRTRNYGYTF.

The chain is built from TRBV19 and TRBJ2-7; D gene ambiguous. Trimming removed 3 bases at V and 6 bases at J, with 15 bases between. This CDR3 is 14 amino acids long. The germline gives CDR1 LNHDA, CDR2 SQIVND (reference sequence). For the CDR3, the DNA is TGTGCCAGTAGTATCAAGGTAAGGAAGGGCGAGCAGTACTTC. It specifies CASSIKVRKGEQYF.

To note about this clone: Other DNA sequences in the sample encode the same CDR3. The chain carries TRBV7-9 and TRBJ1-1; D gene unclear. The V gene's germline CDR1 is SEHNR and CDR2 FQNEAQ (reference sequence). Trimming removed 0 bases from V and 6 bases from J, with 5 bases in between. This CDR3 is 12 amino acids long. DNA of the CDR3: TGTGCCAGCAGCTTAGCAGGGCCTGAAGCTTTCTTT. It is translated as CASSLAGPEAFF.

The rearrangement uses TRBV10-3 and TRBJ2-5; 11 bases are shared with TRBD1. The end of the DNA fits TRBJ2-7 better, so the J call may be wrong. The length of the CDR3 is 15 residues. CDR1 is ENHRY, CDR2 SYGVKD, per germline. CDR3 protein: CAIREPGQGVGEQYF. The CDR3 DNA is TGTGCCATCAGAGAACCGGGACAGGGGGTGGGCGAGCAGTACTTC.

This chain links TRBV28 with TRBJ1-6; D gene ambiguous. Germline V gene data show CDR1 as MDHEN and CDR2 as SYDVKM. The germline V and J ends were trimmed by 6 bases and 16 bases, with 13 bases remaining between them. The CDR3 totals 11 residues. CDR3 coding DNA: TGTGCCAGCAGCCCCCGAGGACCTCTCCACTTT. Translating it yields CASSPRGPLHF.

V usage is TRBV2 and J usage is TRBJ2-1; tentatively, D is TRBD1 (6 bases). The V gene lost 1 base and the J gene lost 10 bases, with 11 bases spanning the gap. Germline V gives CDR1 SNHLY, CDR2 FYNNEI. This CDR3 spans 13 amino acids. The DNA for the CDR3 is TGTGCCAGCAGTGAAGGGACAGCATACGAGCAGTTCTTC. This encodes CASSEGTAYEQFF.

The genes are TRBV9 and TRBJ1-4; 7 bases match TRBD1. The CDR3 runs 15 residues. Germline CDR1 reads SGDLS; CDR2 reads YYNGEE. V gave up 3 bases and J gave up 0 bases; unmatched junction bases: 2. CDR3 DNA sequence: TGTGCCAGCAGCGCAGGGGGGTCAACTAATGAAAAACTGTTTTTT. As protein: CASSAGGSTNEKLFF.

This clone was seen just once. This CDR3 is CAISDHGTSVLYEQYF. In nucleotides, the CDR3 is TGTGCCATCAGTGATCACGGGACTAGCGTACTTTACGAGCAGTACTTC. The genes are TRBV10-3 and TRBJ2-7, with 10 bases aligning to TRBD2. Germline V gene data show CDR1 as ENHRY and CDR2 as SYGVKD. The CDR3 runs to 16 residues. The trim removed 3 bases at V and 4 bases at J, leaving 9 bases unmatched.

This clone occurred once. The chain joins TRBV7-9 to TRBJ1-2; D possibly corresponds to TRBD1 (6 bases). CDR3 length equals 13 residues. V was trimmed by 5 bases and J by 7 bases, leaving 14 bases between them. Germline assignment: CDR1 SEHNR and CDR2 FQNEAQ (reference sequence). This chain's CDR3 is CASSPPEGVGYTF. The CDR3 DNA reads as TGTGCCAGCAGCCCCCCCGAGGGGGTTGGCTACACCTTC.